These T cell receptor beta chains were read from a single sample in a study of regulatory T cells in long-lasting Graves disease. A single record per CDR3 protein comes from TCRdb applying MiXCR to the multiplex PCR reads. This sample has hundreds of thousands of distinct CDR3 sequences, with about 12% found just once. The sample was also linked to a second study, of T cells in Graves' hyperthyroidism and ophthalmopathy.

Here the sequenced sample was peripheral blood mononuclear cells (PBMCs), taken at new diagnosis, from a patient treated with antithyroid drugs. The receptors were gathered from a woman aged 25 to 39 with Graves disease. Each CDR3 is given with its conserved first and last residue. The D gene is left open where the match is weak. A row's size may be missing; if present it is once, few, many or a size class.

>TRBD1|many|TRBV7-8|TRBJ1-5
TGTGCCAGCAGCTTTACTGGGACAGGGGATCAGCCCCAGCATTTT
CASSFTGTGDQPQHF
>TRBD2|many|TRBV5-1|TRBJ2-6
TGCGCCAGCAGCTTGACTAGCGGGAGCTCTGGGGCCAACGTCCTGACTTTC
CASSLTSGSSGANVLTF
>-|many|TRBV7-8|TRBJ2-6
TGTGCCAGCAGGGACCTCTCTGGGGCCAACGTCCTGACTTTC
CASRDLSGANVLTF
>TRBD2|many|TRBV29-1|TRBJ2-1
TGCAGCGTTGTTGTACTAGCGGGGGGAGGTGAGCAGTTCTTC
CSVVVLAGGGEQFF
>TRBD2|many|TRBV30|TRBJ2-3
TGTGCCTGGTCCCGGATTGCTAGCGGATACCTCCAGCGAGATACGCAGTATTTT
CAWSRIASGYLQRDTQYF
>-|many|TRBV2|TRBJ1-1
TGTGCCATCAGACAGGACCTCAACACTGAAGCTTTCTTT
CAIRQDLNTEAFF
>-|-|TRBV7-9|TRBJ2-1
TGTGCCAGCAGCTTTCAGGGGCTGAGGAATGAGCAGTTCTTC
CASSFQGLRNEQFF
>-|few|TRBV9|TRBJ2-5
TGTGCCAGCAGCGTAGTCCGGCTAGCCGGGCCCGAGGCCCAGTACTTC
CASSVVRLAGPEAQYF
>-|few|TRBV18|TRBJ2-7
TGTGCCAGCTCACGCAACAGGGAGACCTACGAGCAGTACTTC
CASSRNRETYEQYF
>TRBD1|many|TRBV19|TRBJ1-2
TGTGCCAGTAGGGACAGGGCTGGCTATGGCTACACCTTC
CASRDRAGYGYTF
>-|many|TRBV7-2|TRBJ2-7
TGTGCCAGCAGCTTAGCGGTCGGATACTACGAGCAGTACTTC
CASSLAVGYYEQYF
>-|-|TRBV7-2|TRBJ1-1
TGTGCCAGCAGCTTAGAAGCCCGAGGACAAGCTTTCTTT
CASSLEARGQAFF
>TRBD1|many|TRBV2|TRBJ1-6
TGTGCCAGCATTAGGGGGCTCTTGAATTCACCCCTCCACTTT
CASIRGLLNSPLHF
>-|many|TRBV28|TRBJ2-3
TGTGCCAGCGGGAGGTTCCTGGGCACAGATACGCAGTATTTT
CASGRFLGTDTQYF
>-|few|TRBV5-1|TRBJ1-4
TGCGCCAGCAGCTTTGCGGGTGCAACTAATGAAAAACTGTTTTTT
CASSFAGATNEKLFF
>TRBD2|many|TRBV20-1|TRBJ2-5
TGCAGTGCTGGGACTAGCGGGAGGGGAGAGACCCAGTACTTC
CSAGTSGRGETQYF
>TRBD1|many|TRBV20-1|TRBJ2-1
TGCAGTGCTAGGGCGGACAGGTACAATGAGCAGTTCTTC
CSARADRYNEQFF
>-|many|TRBV2|TRBJ2-3
TGTGCCAGCAGTGAGCCTCAGACGCAGTATTTT
CASSEPQTQYF
>-|few|TRBV9|TRBJ2-5
TGTGCCAGCAGCGTAGATAGGGCAGAGACCCAGTACTTC
CASSVDRAETQYF
>-|many|TRBV25-1|TRBJ1-2
TGTGCCAGCAGTGACCCTGGCGGAACTAACTATGGCTACACCTTC
CASSDPGGTNYGYTF
>TRBD2|-|TRBV11-1|TRBJ2-5
TGTGCCAGCAGCTTATGGATTAGCGGGAGTTTCGGAGAGACCCAGTACTTC
CASSLWISGSFGETQYF
>-|few|TRBV5-1|TRBJ2-2
TGCGCCAGCAGCAAAGACACCACCGGGGAGCTGTTTTTT
CASSKDTTGELFF
>-|-|TRBV12-3/TRBV12-4|TRBJ1-2
TGTGCCAGCAGTTTGACTTCAGCTAACTATGGCTACACCTTC
CASSLTSANYGYTF
>-|many|TRBV2|TRBJ1-4
TGTGCCAGTTCAGAGTTAGTTAATGAAAAACTGTTTTTT
CASSELVNEKLFF
>-|few|TRBV3-1|TRBJ1-2
TGTGCCAGCAACGACCTACGGGGCTACACCTTC
CASNDLRGYTF
>-|many|TRBV9|TRBJ1-1
TGTGCCAGCAGCGCCGGGACGACACTGACTACTGAAGCTTTCTTT
CASSAGTTLTTEAFF
>-|few|TRBV19|TRBJ1-3
TGTGCCAGTAGTTGGGGGGGAGCCGGAAACACCATATATTTT
CASSWGGAGNTIYF
>TRBD2|many|TRBV9|TRBJ2-7
TGTGCCAGCAGCCCCGAGCCCCCGACTAGCGGGAGTTACGAGCAGTACTTC
CASSPEPPTSGSYEQYF
>-|-|TRBV9|TRBJ2-1
TGTGCCAGCAGCGTAGACCTAATAAGGGAGCAGTTCTTC
CASSVDLIREQFF
>-|many|TRBV6-2/TRBV6-3|TRBJ2-5
TGTGCCAGCAGTTACTCCCGTGTGCAGTTTAAGGGTGAGACCCAGTACTTC
CASSYSRVQFKGETQYF
>-|many|TRBV6-5|TRBJ2-1
TGTGCCAGCAGTTACGGAGACCCAAGCAATGAGCAGTTCTTC
CASSYGDPSNEQFF
>TRBD2|-|TRBV9|TRBJ2-7
TGTGCCAGCAGCGTAGTAGGGACTAGCGGGACTTACGAGCAGTACTTC
CASSVVGTSGTYEQYF
>TRBD2|many|TRBV7-9|TRBJ2-3
TGTGCCAGCAGCTTCGGCGGGAGGGCCGATACGCAGTATTTT
CASSFGGRADTQYF
>-|-|TRBV28|TRBJ2-3
TGTGCCAGCAGCAGGGGACTACACACAGATACGCAGTATTTT
CASSRGLHTDTQYF
>-|few|TRBV20-1|TRBJ1-5
TGCAGTGCTAGAGCCGGGACAAGAGATCAGCCCCAGCATTTT
CSARAGTRDQPQHF
>-|-|TRBV6-1|TRBJ2-1
TGTGCCAGCAACCTCCGGGGCAGCTCCTACAATGAGCAGTTCTTC
CASNLRGSSYNEQFF
>-|many|TRBV28|TRBJ1-6
TGTGCCAGCAGTTACGGACAGCGCCTCAATAATTCACCCCTCCACTTT
CASSYGQRLNNSPLHF
>-|few|TRBV18|TRBJ1-2
TGTGCCAGCTCACCAACTTTTACAGCTAGGAACTATGGCTACACCTTC
CASSPTFTARNYGYTF
>TRBD2|many|TRBV14|TRBJ2-1
TGTGCCAGCAGCCAGAGGCGGGGGAGCGGGGTCTCCTACAATGAGCAGTTCTTC
CASSQRRGSGVSYNEQFF
>TRBD2|many|TRBV28|TRBJ2-1
TGTGCCAGCGCCTTAGGACTAGCGGGGGGAGATGAGCAGTTCTTC
CASALGLAGGDEQFF
>-|many|TRBV27|TRBJ1-1
TGTGCCAGCAGTTTTTTGGGACCGAACACTGAAGCTTTCTTT
CASSFLGPNTEAFF
>-|many|TRBV7-9|TRBJ2-1
TGTGCCAGCAGCCATCATTACAATGAGCAGTTCTTC
CASSHHYNEQFF
>-|many|TRBV2|TRBJ1-6
TGTGCCAGCAGTGAAAGGTTGTACTCCTATAATTCACCCCTCCACTTT
CASSERLYSYNSPLHF
>-|many|TRBV7-9|TRBJ1-1
TGTGCCAGCAGCGCAGGTGAAGCTTTCTTT
CASSAGEAFF
>TRBD1|many|TRBV20-1|TRBJ1-2
TGCAGTGCTAGTGGTTTCGGGACAGGGGGCTGGGATAACTATGGCTACACCTTC
CSASGFGTGGWDNYGYTF
>-|many|TRBV2|TRBJ1-2
TGTGCCAACGATCCCGCGGGTAACTATGGCTACACCTTC
CANDPAGNYGYTF
>-|-|TRBV4-1|TRBJ1-5
TGCGCCAGCAGCCAAGTCATGGTGTTCTCGACAGGTTCGAATGGTAATCAGCCCCAGCATTTT
CASSQVMVFSTGSNGNQPQHF
>TRBD2|-|TRBV19|TRBJ2-1
TGTGCCAGTAGTATTAGGACTAGCGGGAGATCCTACAATGAGCAGTTCTTC
CASSIRTSGRSYNEQFF